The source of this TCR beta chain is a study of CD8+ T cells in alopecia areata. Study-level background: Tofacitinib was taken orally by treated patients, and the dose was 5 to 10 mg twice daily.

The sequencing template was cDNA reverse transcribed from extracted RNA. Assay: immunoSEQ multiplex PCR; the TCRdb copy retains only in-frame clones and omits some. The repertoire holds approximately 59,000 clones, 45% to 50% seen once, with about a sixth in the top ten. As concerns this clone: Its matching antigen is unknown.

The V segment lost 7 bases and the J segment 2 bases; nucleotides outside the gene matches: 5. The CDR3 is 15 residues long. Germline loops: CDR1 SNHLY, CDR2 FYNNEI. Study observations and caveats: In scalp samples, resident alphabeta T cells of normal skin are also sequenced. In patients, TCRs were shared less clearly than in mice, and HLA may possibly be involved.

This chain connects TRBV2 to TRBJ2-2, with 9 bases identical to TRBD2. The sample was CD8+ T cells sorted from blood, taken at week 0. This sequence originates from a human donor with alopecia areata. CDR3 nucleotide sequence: TGTGCCAGCATTAAGGGACTAGCTAACACCGGGGAGCTGTTTTTT. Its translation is CASIKGLANTGELFF.